The 20 T cell receptor beta chains given below trace back to one sample, sequenced in a study of control samples from healthy donors and cancer patients. Method: immunoSEQ multiplex PCR; TCRdb's copy keeps in-frame clones and lacks some. The sample consists of some 71,000 clones, 90% of them appearing once. The sequenced sample was PBMCs. The receptor set was obtained from a woman aged 45-60 years with colorectal cancer.

The rearrangement links TRBV5-1 to TRBJ2-3; TRBD2 aligns across 10 bases. Trimming at V came to 0 bases and at J to 2 bases, leaving 3 bases not matched to a gene. The CDR3 is 16 residues long. CDR1 is SGHRS, CDR2 YFSETQ, per germline. CDR3 protein: CASSLGTSGVTDTQYF. DNA for the CDR3: TGCGCCAGCAGCTTGGGGACTAGCGGAGTCACAGATACGCAGTATTTT.

The chain is built from TRBV20-1 and TRBJ1-1; no clear D. CDR3 length: 11 residues. From germline, CDR1 is DFQATT and CDR2 SNEGSKA (reference sequence). V lost 7 bases and J lost 6, with 12 bases in between. The CDR3 bases are TGCAGTGTGGATCGTCGTCCTGAAGCTTTCTTT. This sequence encodes CSVDRRPEAFF.

This chain joins TRBV7-8 and TRBJ2-3, with D perhaps TRBD2 (6 bases). Per germline, CDR1 SGHVS and CDR2 FQNEAQ. This CDR3 spans 17 amino acids. V lost 3 bases and J 8 bases, leaving 24 bases between the germline ends. CDR3 region: CASSLGDFGKMGGTQYF. In DNA form, the CDR3 reads TGTGCCAGCAGCTTGGGGGACTTTGGAAAAATGGGGGGTACGCAGTATTTT.

The rearrangement uses TRBV7-8 and TRBJ2-5; the D gene is possibly TRBD2 (5 bases). Germline CDR1 SGHVS, CDR2 FQNEAQ. This CDR3 region has 14 residues. V lost 5 bases and J 2 bases, leaving 12 bases between the germline ends. The CDR3 DNA follows: TGTGCCAGCAGCCCTCTCGGGAATCAAGAGACCCAGTACTTC. It translates to CASSPLGNQETQYF. Full variable domain (outside the CDR3, taken from reference TRBV7-8 and TRBJ2-5): GAGVSQSPRYKVAKRGQDVALRCDPISGHVSLFWYQQALGQGPEFLTYFQNEAQLDKSGLPSDRFFAERPEGSVSTLKIQRTQQEDSAVYLCASSPLGNQETQYFGPGTRLLVL.

The chain recombines TRBV6-5 with TRBJ1-3; no reliable D call. Trimming pared 6 bases from V and 0 bases from J, leaving 6 bases between. CDR3 size: 13 residues. CDR1 and CDR2 from the germline V gene are MNHEY and SVGAGI. This CDR3 is CASRRDSGNTIYF. The CDR3 DNA sequence: TGTGCCAGCAGGAGGGACTCTGGAAACACCATATATTTT.

This clone is a singleton in its sample. The chain joins TRBV7-9 to TRBJ1-4; TRBD1 might be the D (6 bases). The CDR3 runs to 13 residues. Per the germline V gene, CDR1 is SEHNR and CDR2 is FQNEAQ (reference sequence). V lost 8 bases and J 8 bases, leaving 15 bases between the germline ends. The chain's CDR3 is CASGPGVDEKLFF. CDR3 DNA: TGTGCCAGCGGCCCAGGGGTAGACGAAAAACTGTTTTTT.

This clone was picked up one time. V and J are TRBV6-1 and TRBJ1-1; no definite D call. CDR1 and CDR2 (germline): MNHNS, SASEGT. The V end was cut by 0 bases, the J end by 0 bases, with 14 bases between. The CDR3 contains 17 residues. This chain's CDR3 is CASSEATLLGMNTEAFF. The CDR3 DNA is TGTGCCAGCAGTGAAGCGACTCTACTGGGCATGAACACTGAAGCTTTCTTT.

This clone has just one count. The same CDR3 can be traced to other DNA sequences in this sample. The chain uses TRBV19 and TRBJ1-4; D ambiguous. This CDR3 is built from 11 residues. With 3 bases removed from V and 7 bases from J, the gap between germline ends came to 3 bases. Germline V gives CDR1 LNHDA, CDR2 SQIVND (reference sequence). CDR3 sequence: CASSIGEKLFF. DNA of the CDR3: TGTGCCAGTAGTATCGGTGAAAAACTGTTTTTT.

The J gene is TRBJ1-2, the V gene TRBV5-1; 8 bases line up with TRBD1. V dropped 3 bases and J dropped 1; count of bases not matched to a gene: 8. From germline, CDR1 is SGHRS and CDR2 YFSETQ. This CDR3 has 16 residues. The CDR3 sequence is CASSSQPGQDNYGYTF. The CDR3, as DNA: TGCGCCAGCAGCTCGCAACCGGGACAGGATAACTATGGCTACACCTTC.

This chain uses TRBV5-1 with TRBJ2-1; D unclear. CDR1 SGHRS and CDR2 YFSETQ come from the germline V gene. This CDR3 has 15 residues. With 0 bases removed from V and 2 bases from J, the gap between germline ends came to 9 bases. CDR3 nucleotides: TGCGCCAGCAGCTTGGACGTCAGTGCCTACAATGAGCAGTTCTTC. This sequence encodes CASSLDVSAYNEQFF.

This rearrangement joins TRBV3-1 (or the pseudogene TRBV3-2) to TRBJ1-2; tentative D call: TRBD1 (5 bases). The ends were cut back, 3 bases at V and 6 bases at J, with 14 bases in the middle. The CDR3 covers 14 residues. Germline-derived CDR1 and CDR2 are LGHDT and YNNKEL (reference sequence). The CDR3 DNA sequence: TGTGCCAGCAGCCAGTGGGTTGGGGGTCATGGCTACACCTTC. It translates to CASSQWVGGHGYTF.

This rearrangement joins TRBV10-3 to TRBJ1-1; TRBD1 aligns across 7 bases. V lost 10 bases and J lost 3; bases outside the gene matches: 8. The CDR3 runs 13 residues. The germline gives CDR1 ENHRY, CDR2 SYGVKD. CDR3 sequence: CATGQVTDTEAFF. The CDR3, as DNA: TGTGCCACCGGACAGGTGACGGACACTGAAGCTTTCTTT.

V gene TRBV6-5 combines with J gene TRBJ1-5; perhaps TRBD1 as D (5 bases). The CDR3 consists of 14 residues. From germline, CDR1 is MNHEY and CDR2 SVGAGI. V was clipped by 2 bases and J by 6 bases, with 11 bases between them. CDR3 loop: CASSYRARGQPQHF. The CDR3 bases are TGTGCCAGCAGTTACCGTGCGAGGGGTCAGCCCCAGCATTTT.

CDR3: CASSPVGAAEAFF. The DNA for the CDR3 is TGTGCCAGCAGCCCCGTTGGGGCAGCTGAAGCTTTCTTT. J is TRBJ1-1 and V is TRBV9; D perhaps matches TRBD1 (5 bases). From germline, CDR1 is SGDLS and CDR2 YYNGEE. V was pared by 4 bases and J by 6 bases, with 13 bases between. CDR3 size: 13 residues.

Here the CDR3 reads CASRDYYGASSYNEQFF. DNA for the CDR3: TGTGCCAGCAGGGACTATTACGGGGCTAGCTCCTACAATGAGCAGTTCTTC. The rearrangement joins TRBV19 to TRBJ2-1, with 7 bases lining up with TRBD2. V lost 9 bases and J lost 0; bases outside the gene matches: 14. The V gene's germline CDR1 is LNHDA and CDR2 SQIVND (reference sequence). The CDR3 totals 17 residues.

This clone turned up a few times. The chain is built from TRBV2 and TRBJ1-6; maybe TRBD1 (5 bases). Germline-derived CDR1 and CDR2 are SNHLY and FYNNEI. Trimming cost V 4 bases and J 5 bases, with 9 bases left between them. This CDR3 comprises 14 residues. The CDR3 sequence: CASSVGGDNSPLHF. Written as DNA, the CDR3 is TGTGCCAGCAGTGTGGGAGGGGATAATTCACCCCTCCACTTT.

The CDR3 sequence is CASRPLSGRSNEQFF. The CDR3 DNA sequence: TGCGCCAGCAGGCCACTGAGCGGGAGATCAAATGAGCAGTTCTTC. The V call is TRBV4-1, the J call TRBJ2-1, with 8 bases matching TRBD2. CDR1 is MGHRA, CDR2 YSYEKL, per germline. The CDR3 length is 15 residues. With V trimmed by 6 bases and J by 7 bases, 11 bases remained unmatched.

J is TRBJ2-1 and V is TRBV6-5; D is possibly TRBD2 (6 bases). V lost 3 bases and J 5 bases, leaving 14 bases between the germline ends. From germline, CDR1 is MNHEY and CDR2 SVGAGI. CDR3 length: 15 residues. CDR3 protein: CASSYLASENNEQFF. The CDR3 DNA follows: TGTGCCAGCAGTTATTTGGCTAGCGAGAACAATGAGCAGTTCTTC.

This clone has only one observation. The chain recombines TRBV19 with TRBJ2-4, with D unresolved. Germline V gene data show CDR1 as LNHDA and CDR2 as SQIVND (reference sequence). Trimming removed 4 bases at V and 9 bases at J, with 10 bases between. The CDR3 runs to 12 residues. CDR3 in DNA: TGTGCCAGTAGTAAAGGGAATCGCATTCAGTACTTC. Translation gives CASSKGNRIQYF. The full variable domain, rest sourced from reference TRBV19 and TRBJ2-4, is DGGITQSPKYLFRKEGQNVTLSCEQNLNHDAMYWYRQDPGQGLRLIYYSQIVNDFQKGDIAEGYSVSREKKESFPLTVTSAQKNPTAFYLCASSKGNRIQYFGAGTRLSVL.

V usage is TRBV4-2 and J usage is TRBJ1-1; D uncertain. Trimming removed 5 bases at V and 1 base at J, with 14 bases between. Germline assignment: CDR1 LGHNA and CDR2 YNFKEQ. This CDR3 is 15 amino acids long. The CDR3 sequence is CASSSYGPGNTEAFF. The CDR3 DNA reads TGTGCCAGCAGCTCATACGGGCCGGGGAACACTGAAGCTTTCTTT.